This T cell receptor beta chain was obtained from a study of regulatory T cells in long-lasting Graves disease. Study-wide points: Persistent Graves' patients showed less TCR diversity than newly diagnosed ones. Segments TRBV28, TRBJ1-2 and TRBJ2-5 showed preferential usage in persistent disease.

Concerning this clonotype itself: Its antigen is undetermined.

Time point of the sample: newly diagnosed GD, antithyroid drugs for less than 3 months. PBMCs provided the RNA from which the TCR library was made. Each patient gave around 9.7 milliliters of EDTA-anticoagulated peripheral blood. Building of the TCR beta libraries involved iRepertoire HTBI primers and Arm-PCR of CDR3 regions. In the study's own analysis: Taken together, the samples had fewer than 65 TRBV and more than 11 TRBJ segments identified. TCRdb reprocessed the multiplex PCR reads via MiXCR and lists one record per CDR3 protein. These V and J calls originate from TCRdb's pipeline instead of the authors' own analysis. The repertoire holds about 440,000 distinct CDR3 sequences, with about a sixth as singletons. Germline trimming cut 6 bases from V and 3 bases from J; bases unmatched to any gene: 13. This CDR3 contains 16 residues. CDR1 and CDR2 from the germline V gene are DFQATT and SNEGSKA (reference sequence).

Separately, the same data were catalogued under a study of T cells in Graves' hyperthyroidism and ophthalmopathy.

This chain links TRBV20-1 with TRBJ2-1, with TRBD2 identical over 8 bases. The source is a woman in her late teens or twenties with Graves disease. Sequences were derived from peripheral blood mononuclear cells (PBMCs), sampled at new diagnosis, from a patient treated with antithyroid drugs. The CDR3 bases are TGCAGTGCGGGGAGCGGGAGCTCCTCTTTCTACAATGAGCAGTTCTTC. As protein: CSAGSGSSSFYNEQFF.